This T cell receptor (beta chain) was retrieved from a study of metastatic and nonmetastatic thyroid tumors. There are 17 residues in the CDR3. The germline V gene has CDR1 LNHDA and CDR2 SQIVND (reference sequence). The J segment lost 0 bases and the V segment lost 5 bases, leaving 6 bases of the junction unmatched. This clone was found many times. Thyroid surgery had not been preceded by any treatment in any patient. MiXCR was used by TCRdb to re-call the PCR reads. The data show fewer than 40,000 clones, about 15% seen once. This receptor was taken from a male donor with papillary thyroid cancer or a benign thyroid nodule (not recorded which). Some clones in this sample may be carry-over from other donors' samples. Sample: blood. The V and J genes are TRBV19 and TRBJ2-7, with 14 nucleotides matching TRBD2. CDR3 nucleotide sequence: TGTGCCAGTAGTCCGGGACTAGCGGGAGCTGACTCCTACGAGCAGTACTTC. It yields the protein CASSPGLAGADSYEQYF.